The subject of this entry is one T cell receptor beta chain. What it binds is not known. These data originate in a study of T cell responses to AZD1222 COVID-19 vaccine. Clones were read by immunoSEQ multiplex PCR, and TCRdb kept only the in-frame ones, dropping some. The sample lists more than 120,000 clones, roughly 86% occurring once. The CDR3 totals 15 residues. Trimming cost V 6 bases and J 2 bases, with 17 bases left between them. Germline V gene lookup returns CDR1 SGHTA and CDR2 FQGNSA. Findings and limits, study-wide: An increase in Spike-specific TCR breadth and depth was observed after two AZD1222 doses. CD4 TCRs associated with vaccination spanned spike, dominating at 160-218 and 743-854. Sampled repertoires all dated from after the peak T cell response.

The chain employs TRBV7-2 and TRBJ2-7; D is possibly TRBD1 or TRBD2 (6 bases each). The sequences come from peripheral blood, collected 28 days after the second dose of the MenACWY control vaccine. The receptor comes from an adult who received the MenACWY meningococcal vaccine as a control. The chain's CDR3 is CASRSQGGSPYEQYF. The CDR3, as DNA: TGTGCCAGCAGATCACAGGGAGGAAGTCCCTACGAGCAGTACTTC. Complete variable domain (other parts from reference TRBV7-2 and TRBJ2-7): GAGVSQSPSNKVTEKGKDVELRCDPISGHTALYWYRQSLGQGLEFLIYFQGNSAPDKSGLPSDRFSAERTGGSVSTLTIQRTQQEDSAVYLCASRSQGGSPYEQYFGPGTRLTVT.